The TCR beta chain under discussion was sequenced for a study of T-cell reconstitution after alpha-beta-depleted transplantation in children. Findings and limits, study-wide: One year after transplant, T-cell counts and diversity came mostly from newly produced T cells. Several hundred expanded graft clones reportedly gave rise to the alpha-beta T cells present about two months after transplant. Surviving recipient T cells and intrathymic progenitors accounted for some patients' high TCRbeta diversity at day 60.

Library preparation (for TCRbeta) was performed with unique molecular identifiers. TCRdb processed the PCR reads anew with MiXCR; each CDR3 protein has one entry. The repertoire holds roughly 150,000 distinct CDR3 sequences, with over 8.5% as singletons. This clonotype appeared many times. Its target is unknown. Germline values: CDR1 MGHRA, CDR2 YSYEKL. The germline V and J ends were trimmed by 2 bases and 2 bases, with 10 bases remaining between them. The CDR3 runs 14 residues. The material sequenced was PBMCs, taken before TCRalphabeta/CD19-depleted stem cell transplant. This chain uses TRBV4-1 with TRBJ2-7; tentative D call: TRBD2 (6 bases). The receptor was derived from a boy aged 2 to 10 with acute myeloid leukemia, due to receive a stem cell transplant. The CDR3 region is CASSQYGGAYEQYF. CDR3 in DNA: TGCGCCAGCAGCCAATACGGCGGGGCCTACGAGCAGTACTTC.